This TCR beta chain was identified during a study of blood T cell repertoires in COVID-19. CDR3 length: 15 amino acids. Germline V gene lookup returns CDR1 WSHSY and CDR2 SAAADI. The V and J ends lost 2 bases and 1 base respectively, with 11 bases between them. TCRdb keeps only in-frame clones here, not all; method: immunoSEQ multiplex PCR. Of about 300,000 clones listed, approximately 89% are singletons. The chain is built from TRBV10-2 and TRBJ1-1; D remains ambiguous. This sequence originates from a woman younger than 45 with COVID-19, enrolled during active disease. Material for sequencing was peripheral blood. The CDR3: CASSEPGLANTEAFF. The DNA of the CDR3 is TGCGCCAGCAGTGAGCCGGGGTTAGCGAACACTGAAGCTTTCTTT.